This is a list of T cell receptor beta chains from one sample in a study of early T cells in non-severe SARS-CoV-2 infection. Each CDR3 protein is one row after TCRdb ran MiXCR on the 5' RACE reads. The repertoire holds 45,000 to 65,000 distinct CDR3 sequences, with approximately 11% as singletons. The sample taken for sequencing was whole blood. The origin of the receptors is an adult who was a healthcare worker with PCR-confirmed SARS-CoV-2 infection or an uninfected control (not recorded which). CDR3s include the opening cysteine and the closing phenylalanine or tryptophan. D genes are given only for firm matches. Clone size is not always given. Where it is, it says once, few, many or a class for expanded clones.

V gene	J gene	clone size	D gene	CDR3 DNA	CDR3 protein
TRBV7-2	TRBJ2-5	few	.	TGTGCCAGCAGCTTAGGCGGACTCCTACAAGAGACCCAGTACTTC	CASSLGGLLQETQYF
TRBV5-1	TRBJ2-7	many	.	TGCGCCAGCAGCTCTCTGTCACACTCCTACGAGCAGTACTTC	CASSSLSHSYEQYF
TRBV7-2	TRBJ1-1	.	TRBD1	TGTGCCAGCAGCGTACAGGGGGCGAATCGGGCTTTCTTT	CASSVQGANRAFF
TRBV6-5	TRBJ1-4	many	.	TGTGCCAGCAGACGGGGTTTTGATGCTCCCGAGGGAGAAAAACTGTTTTTT	CASRRGFDAPEGEKLFF
TRBV4-3	TRBJ2-1	.	.	TGCGCCAGCAGCCAAGATCTTTGGGACGATTACAATGAGCAGTTCTTC	CASSQDLWDDYNEQFF
TRBV4-2	TRBJ1-4	many	.	TGTGCCAGCAGCCAAGACGACTACAGGGAGTCGGCGGCTAATGAAAAACTGTTTTTT	CASSQDDYRESAANEKLFF
TRBV7-2	TRBJ2-3	few	.	TGTGCCAGCAGCTCCACAGAAAGTGCGCAGTATTTT	CASSSTESAQYF
TRBV12-3/TRBV12-4	TRBJ2-1	.	TRBD2	TGTGCCAGCAGTTCCAAACTAGCGGGGGGTGTGGAGCAGTTCTTC	CASSSKLAGGVEQFF
TRBV7-6	TRBJ1-1	many	.	TGTGCCAGCAGCCGTCAGGAGTGGGACCCTGAAGCTTTCTTT	CASSRQEWDPEAFF
TRBV12-3/TRBV12-4	TRBJ2-5	many	.	TGTGCCAGCAGCCTTGAGACCCAGTACTTC	CASSLETQYF
TRBV20-1	TRBJ2-1	many	.	TGCAGTGCTAGACTTGGGAGCTCCTACAATGAGCAGTTCTTC	CSARLGSSYNEQFF
TRBV6-1	TRBJ1-5	many	TRBD1	TGTGCCAGCAGTTCTGGACAGGGGTTAAATCAGCCCCAGCATTTT	CASSSGQGLNQPQHF
TRBV7-9	TRBJ1-5	few	TRBD1	TGTGCCAGCAGCTTAGCTTCCGGGACAGACAATCAGCCCCAGCATTTT	CASSLASGTDNQPQHF
TRBV20-1	TRBJ1-5	many	.	TGCAGTGCTAGAGAAGGGGCCCAGCCCCAGCATTTT	CSAREGAQPQHF
TRBV20-1	TRBJ1-2	many	TRBD1	TGCAGTGCTAAAAAACGGACAGGGGGCGACTATGGCTACACCTTC	CSAKKRTGGDYGYTF
TRBV6-6	TRBJ1-6	many	.	TGTGCCAGCAGTCACAGGGAGGAGGGTTCACCCCTCCACTTT	CASSHREEGSPLHF
TRBV7-2	TRBJ2-7	medium-sized	.	TGTGCCAGCAGCCCCGACGGCTCCTACGAGCAGTACTTC	CASSPDGSYEQYF
TRBV29-1	TRBJ2-1	.	TRBD2	TGCAGCGTTGATGATTTTAGCGGGAGACAGTTCTTC	CSVDDFSGRQFF
TRBV6-2/TRBV6-3	TRBJ2-1	.	TRBD2	TGTGCCAGCCTGACCGGGACTAGCGGGCGGCTTTCCTACAATGAGCAGTTCTTC	CASLTGTSGRLSYNEQFF
TRBV4-2	TRBJ2-3	.	TRBD2	TGTGCCAGCAGCCCCAGAGGAGCGGGGGAGACAGATACGCAGTATTTT	CASSPRGAGETDTQYF
TRBV4-2	TRBJ2-3	many	.	TGTGCCAGCAGCCAAGAGCGCCTCCTTACAGATACGCAGTATTTT	CASSQERLLTDTQYF
TRBV29-1	TRBJ2-2	few	.	TGCAGCGTTAGTGTCGAGACAGGGAACACCGGGGAGCTGTTTTTT	CSVSVETGNTGELFF
TRBV4-1	TRBJ1-2	.	.	TGCGCCAGCAGCCAAGATCAGGCAGGGACCTATGGCTACACCTTC	CASSQDQAGTYGYTF
TRBV7-2	TRBJ2-3	.	.	TGTGCCAGCAGCTCCGAGACGGTGAGCACAGATACGCAGTATTTT	CASSSETVSTDTQYF
TRBV29-1	TRBJ2-2	.	.	TGCAGCGTTGCCATAACTGGAGGGAGCACCGGGGAGCTGTTTTTT	CSVAITGGSTGELFF
TRBV7-9	TRBJ2-3	few	.	TGTGCCAGCAGCTCCCCTGTTAGCACAGATACGCAGTATTTT	CASSSPVSTDTQYF
TRBV7-8	TRBJ2-5	many	.	TGTGCCAGCACCCTGGACCACCTTGGCAAGAGGACCCAGTACTTC	CASTLDHLGKRTQYF
TRBV7-9	TRBJ1-3	.	.	TGTGCCAGCAGCCCTAACTTCCCGGGGAACACCATATATTTT	CASSPNFPGNTIYF
TRBV4-1	TRBJ1-1	many	.	TGCGCCAGCAGCCAAGATCGAGCGGGGAAGAACACTGAAGCTTTCTTT	CASSQDRAGKNTEAFF